This T cell receptor (beta chain) was documented in a study of CD8 T cells in Susac syndrome. Random-hexamer reverse transcription was applied to roughly 0.5 to 1 ug RNA. The amplification used immunoSEQ multiplex PCR on TCR beta CDR3; it spanned 54 Vbeta and 13 Jbeta. TCRdb independently ran MiXCR on the immunoSEQ multiplex PCR reads; one entry per CDR3 protein. The repertoire has approximately 160,000 distinct CDR3 sequences, just over 90% of them found once; the top ten carry about 0.073%. The CDR3 is made up of 16 amino acids. V was cut by 4 bases and J by 3 bases, with 18 bases left in between. The germline gives CDR1 SGHTA, CDR2 FQGNSA. The authors carried out high-throughput sequencing of TCR beta. They applied it to CD8+ and CD4+ T cells obtained from blood. Healthy donors acted as controls, with matching for age and sex. FACS was used to enrich TEMRA cells, whereas the CD8+ and CD4+ T cells were obtained by negative isolation.

The genes are TRBV7-2 and TRBJ1-2; tentatively, D is TRBD1 (6 bases). The sample taken for sequencing was CD4+ T cells from PBMCs. This TCR came from a human donor in good health. The CDR3 DNA sequence: TGTGCCAGCAGCTACCAGAACAGGGCCTCCGACTATGGCTACACCTTC. This codes for CASSYQNRASDYGYTF. Looking up the rest from reference TRBV7-2 and TRBJ1-2 gives the full variable domain: GAGVSQSPSNKVTEKGKDVELRCDPISGHTALYWYRQSLGQGLEFLIYFQGNSAPDKSGLPSDRFSAERTGGSVSTLTIQRTQQEDSAVYLCASSYQNRASDYGYTFGSGTRLTVV.